This section outlines one T cell receptor (beta chain) sequence together with its context. This entry is derived from a study of blood T cell repertoires in COVID-19. Whole-study context: Researchers got acute and convalescent COVID-19 samples from the United States, Italy and Spain. Sources were T cells, B-cell-depleted T cells, or PBMCs; the material itself was cDNA or gDNA.

This CDR3 is 13 amino acids long. J was trimmed by 5 bases and V by 3 bases; bases with no gene match: 6. From germline, CDR1 is DFQATT and CDR2 SNEGSKA (reference sequence). In the authors' methods: Amplification from reference gene primers served as the basis for estimated nucleated cell counts. TCRdb keeps only in-frame clones here, not all; method: immunoSEQ multiplex PCR. V, J and clone size reflect that table, while D and trimming were determined from the DNA. The sample yields 50,000 or so clones, over 75% seen once. Specimen: peripheral blood. The source is a human donor with active COVID-19. The donor label of this sample is uncertain. The rearrangement uses TRBV20-1 and TRBJ2-5, with TRBD2 identical over 7 bases. The CDR3 loop reads CSASRLAGETQYF. CDR3 in DNA: TGCAGTGCTAGTCGACTAGCCGGGGAGACCCAGTACTTC.